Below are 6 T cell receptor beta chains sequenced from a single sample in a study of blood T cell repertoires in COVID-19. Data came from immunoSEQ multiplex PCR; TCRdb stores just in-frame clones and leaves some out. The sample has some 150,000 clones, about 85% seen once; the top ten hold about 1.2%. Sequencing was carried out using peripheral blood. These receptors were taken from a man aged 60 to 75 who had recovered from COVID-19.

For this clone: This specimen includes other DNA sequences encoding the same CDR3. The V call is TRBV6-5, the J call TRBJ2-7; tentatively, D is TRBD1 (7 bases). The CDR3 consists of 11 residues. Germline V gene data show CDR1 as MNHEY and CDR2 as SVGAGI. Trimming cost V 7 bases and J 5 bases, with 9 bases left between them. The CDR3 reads CASTRGDEQYF. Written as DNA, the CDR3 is TGTGCCAGCACCAGGGGGGACGAGCAGTACTTC.

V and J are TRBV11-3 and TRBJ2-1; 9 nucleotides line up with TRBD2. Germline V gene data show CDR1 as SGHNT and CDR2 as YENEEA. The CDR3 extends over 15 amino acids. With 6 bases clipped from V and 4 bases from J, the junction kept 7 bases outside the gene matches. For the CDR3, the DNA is TGTGCCAGCAGTCCCGGGACTAGCCGGTACAATGAGCAGTTCTTC. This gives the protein CASSPGTSRYNEQFF.

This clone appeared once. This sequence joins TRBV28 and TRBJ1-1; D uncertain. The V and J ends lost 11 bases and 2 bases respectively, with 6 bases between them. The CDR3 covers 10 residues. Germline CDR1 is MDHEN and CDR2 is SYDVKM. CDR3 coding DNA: TGTGCCTGCGGTAACACTGAAGCTTTCTTT. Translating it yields CACGNTEAFF.

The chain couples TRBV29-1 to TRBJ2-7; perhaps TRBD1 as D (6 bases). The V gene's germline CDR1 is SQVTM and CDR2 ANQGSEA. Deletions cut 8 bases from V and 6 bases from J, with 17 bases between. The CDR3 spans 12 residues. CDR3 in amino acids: CSTNPGRGEQYF. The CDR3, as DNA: TGCAGCACCAATCCCGGCAGGGGCGAGCAGTACTTC.

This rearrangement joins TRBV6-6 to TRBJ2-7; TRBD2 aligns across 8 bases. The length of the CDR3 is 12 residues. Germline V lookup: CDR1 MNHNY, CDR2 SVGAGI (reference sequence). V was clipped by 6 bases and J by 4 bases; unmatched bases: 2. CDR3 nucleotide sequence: TGTGCCAGCAGCCGGGGGGGGTACGAGCAGTACTTC. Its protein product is CASSRGGYEQYF.

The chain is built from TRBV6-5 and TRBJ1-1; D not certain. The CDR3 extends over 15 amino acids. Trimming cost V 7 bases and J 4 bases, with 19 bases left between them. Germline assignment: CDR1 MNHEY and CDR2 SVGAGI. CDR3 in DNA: TGTGCCAGCATTCGGACCGGGGTTGGAAGCACTGAAGCTTTCTTT. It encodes CASIRTGVGSTEAFF.